A selection of T cell receptor beta chains follows, all from one sample in a study of blood T cells in healthy people across ages. TCRdb passed the 5' RACE reads through MiXCR, listing each CDR3 protein once. The sample has over 600,000 distinct CDR3 sequences, about 56% seen once. Sample: blood. These receptors were obtained from a man aged 40-55 years in good health. The CDR3 runs from the conserved cysteine through the conserved F or W. The order of the fields is clone size, D gene, V gene, J gene, CDR3 protein, CDR3 DNA. The D gene is left open where the match is weak. Part of the rows lack a size; the others show once, few, many or a class for expanded clones.

clone_size: NA; d_call: NA; v_call: TRBV3-1; j_call: TRBJ1-2; cdr3_aa: CASSLQTTGAGYTF; cdr3_nt: TGTGCCAGCAGCCTGCAAACTACCGGGGCTGGCTACACCTTC
clone_size: NA; d_call: NA; v_call: TRBV2; j_call: TRBJ2-5; cdr3_aa: CASSDERQKQETQYF; cdr3_nt: TGTGCCAGCAGTGACGAAAGACAGAAACAAGAGACCCAGTACTTC
clone_size: once; d_call: NA; v_call: TRBV24-1; j_call: TRBJ2-6; cdr3_aa: CATSGPSDPSSGANVLTF; cdr3_nt: TGTGCCACCAGTGGCCCTAGCGATCCTAGCTCTGGGGCCAACGTCCTGACTTTC
clone_size: few; d_call: NA; v_call: TRBV12-5; j_call: TRBJ1-1; cdr3_aa: CASGAPEAFF; cdr3_nt: TGTGCTAGTGGCGCCCCTGAAGCTTTCTTT
clone_size: many; d_call: NA; v_call: TRBV10-3; j_call: TRBJ2-3; cdr3_aa: CAISYDKNTDTQYF; cdr3_nt: TGTGCCATCAGTTATGACAAGAACACAGATACGCAGTATTTT
clone_size: NA; d_call: NA; v_call: TRBV6-5; j_call: TRBJ1-6; cdr3_aa: CASRFRASSYNSPLHF; cdr3_nt: TGTGCCAGCAGGTTCAGGGCTAGCTCCTATAATTCACCCCTCCACTTT
clone_size: many; d_call: TRBD1; v_call: TRBV29-1; j_call: TRBJ2-1; cdr3_aa: CSAVEGQGAGEQFF; cdr3_nt: TGCAGCGCGGTGGAGGGACAGGGGGCTGGTGAGCAGTTCTTC
clone_size: NA; d_call: TRBD2; v_call: TRBV29-1; j_call: TRBJ2-5; cdr3_aa: CNVDDGTSAQETQYF; cdr3_nt: TGCAACGTTGACGACGGGACTAGCGCCCAAGAGACCCAGTACTTC
clone_size: NA; d_call: NA; v_call: TRBV9; j_call: TRBJ2-3; cdr3_aa: CASSVGSPKDTQYF; cdr3_nt: TGTGCCAGCAGCGTAGGGTCGCCCAAGGATACGCAGTATTTT
clone_size: once; d_call: NA; v_call: TRBV3-1; j_call: TRBJ2-7; cdr3_aa: CASSQGDGAGVVNEQYF; cdr3_nt: TGTGCCAGCAGCCAAGGAGATGGGGCAGGGGTGGTCAACGAGCAGTACTTC
clone_size: NA; d_call: TRBD2; v_call: TRBV7-6; j_call: TRBJ2-1; cdr3_aa: CASSRRSGGYNEQFF; cdr3_nt: TGTGCCAGCAGCCGCCGGAGCGGGGGATACAATGAGCAGTTCTTC
clone_size: NA; d_call: TRBD2; v_call: TRBV27; j_call: TRBJ2-5; cdr3_aa: CASAWGREQYF; cdr3_nt: TGTGCCAGCGCCTGGGGGAGGGAGCAGTACTTC
clone_size: NA; d_call: NA; v_call: TRBV5-1; j_call: TRBJ2-5; cdr3_aa: CASSLAQNQETQYF; cdr3_nt: TGCGCCAGCAGCTTGGCCCAGAACCAAGAGACCCAGTACTTC
clone_size: few; d_call: TRBD1; v_call: TRBV18; j_call: TRBJ2-1; cdr3_aa: CASSLDREGNEQFF; cdr3_nt: TGTGCCAGCTCCCTGGACAGGGAAGGCAATGAGCAGTTCTTC
clone_size: NA; d_call: TRBD1; v_call: TRBV14; j_call: TRBJ2-5; cdr3_aa: CASSQDRRDRGLSGALYQETQYF; cdr3_nt: TGTGCCAGCAGCCAAGACCGCCGGGACAGGGGCCTTTCGGGGGCCCTTTACCAAGAGACCCAGTACTTC
clone_size: NA; d_call: TRBD1; v_call: TRBV29-1; j_call: TRBJ1-1; cdr3_aa: CSVEGKGARNAEAFF; cdr3_nt: TGCAGCGTTGAAGGTAAGGGGGCTCGGAACGCTGAAGCTTTCTTT
clone_size: NA; d_call: NA; v_call: TRBV20-1; j_call: TRBJ1-5; cdr3_aa: CSARTIEPGSNQPQHF; cdr3_nt: TGCAGTGCTAGAACAATAGAACCTGGAAGCAATCAGCCCCAGCATTTT
clone_size: NA; d_call: NA; v_call: TRBV14; j_call: TRBJ2-4; cdr3_aa: CASSQDGGLRQYF; cdr3_nt: TGTGCCAGCAGCCAAGATGGGGGGCTCCGACAGTACTTC
clone_size: NA; d_call: TRBD1; v_call: TRBV6-5; j_call: TRBJ2-3; cdr3_aa: CARGQGSTDTQYF; cdr3_nt: TGTGCCAGGGGACAGGGGAGCACAGATACGCAGTATTTT
clone_size: NA; d_call: TRBD2; v_call: TRBV20-1; j_call: TRBJ2-1; cdr3_aa: CSARSSGRVDNEQFF; cdr3_nt: TGCAGTGCTAGGTCCAGCGGGAGAGTGGATAATGAGCAGTTCTTC
clone_size: NA; d_call: NA; v_call: TRBV25-1; j_call: TRBJ2-7; cdr3_aa: CASSRVHYEQYF; cdr3_nt: TGTGCCAGCAGCAGGGTCCACTACGAGCAGTACTTC
clone_size: NA; d_call: NA; v_call: TRBV4-1; j_call: TRBJ2-3; cdr3_aa: CASSQGPGVDTQYF; cdr3_nt: TGCGCCAGCAGCCAAGGGCCAGGGGTAGATACGCAGTATTTT
clone_size: few; d_call: TRBD2; v_call: TRBV20-1; j_call: TRBJ2-5; cdr3_aa: CSALREGLGVRETQYF; cdr3_nt: TGCAGTGCTCTGCGGGAGGGCCTGGGCGTTCGTGAGACCCAGTACTTC
clone_size: once; d_call: TRBD2; v_call: TRBV20-1; j_call: TRBJ2-5; cdr3_aa: CSALLAGGSETQYF; cdr3_nt: TGCAGTGCACTGCTAGCGGGGGGGTCGGAGACCCAGTACTTC
clone_size: NA; d_call: TRBD2; v_call: TRBV20-1; j_call: TRBJ2-5; cdr3_aa: CSARLAGGPEAQYF; cdr3_nt: TGCAGTGCTAGACTAGCGGGGGGCCCTGAGGCCCAGTACTTC
clone_size: NA; d_call: NA; v_call: TRBV20-1; j_call: TRBJ2-1; cdr3_aa: CSASVLRTRYNEQFF; cdr3_nt: TGCAGTGCTAGTGTTCTGCGGACCAGATACAATGAGCAGTTCTTC
clone_size: NA; d_call: TRBD1; v_call: TRBV7-3; j_call: TRBJ2-3; cdr3_aa: CASSYDRGGSTDTQYF; cdr3_nt: TGTGCCAGCAGCTACGACAGGGGGGGTAGCACAGATACGCAGTATTTT
clone_size: NA; d_call: NA; v_call: TRBV4-3; j_call: TRBJ1-5; cdr3_aa: CASSQDASQPQHF; cdr3_nt: TGCGCCAGCAGCCAAGACGCGAGTCAGCCCCAGCATTTT
clone_size: NA; d_call: TRBD2; v_call: TRBV5-1; j_call: TRBJ2-2; cdr3_aa: CASSPSGGNTGELFF; cdr3_nt: TGCGCCAGCAGCCCCAGCGGGGGAAACACCGGGGAGCTGTTTTTT
clone_size: NA; d_call: NA; v_call: TRBV6-2/TRBV6-3; j_call: TRBJ1-3; cdr3_aa: CASSPNLDTIYF; cdr3_nt: TGTGCCAGCAGTCCCAACTTGGACACCATATATTTT
clone_size: NA; d_call: TRBD2; v_call: TRBV5-1; j_call: TRBJ2-7; cdr3_aa: CASSRTSGSFDEQYF; cdr3_nt: TGCGCCAGCAGCCGGACTAGCGGGAGTTTCGACGAGCAGTACTTC
clone_size: NA; d_call: NA; v_call: TRBV28; j_call: TRBJ2-7; cdr3_aa: CASSLPGNYYEQYF; cdr3_nt: TGTGCCAGCAGTTTACCGGGCAATTACTACGAGCAGTACTTC
clone_size: NA; d_call: TRBD2; v_call: TRBV11-1; j_call: TRBJ2-5; cdr3_aa: CASRELAGGFNEQYF; cdr3_nt: TGTGCCAGCAGAGAGCTAGCGGGAGGATTTAATGAGCAGTACTTC
clone_size: NA; d_call: TRBD1; v_call: TRBV7-2; j_call: TRBJ2-5; cdr3_aa: CASSLEGDRQETQYF; cdr3_nt: TGTGCCAGCAGCTTAGAGGGGGACAGGCAAGAGACCCAGTACTTC
clone_size: NA; d_call: NA; v_call: TRBV19; j_call: TRBJ2-6; cdr3_aa: CASYTPASSGANVLTF; cdr3_nt: TGTGCCAGTTATACACCAGCCAGCTCTGGGGCCAACGTCCTGACTTTC
clone_size: NA; d_call: NA; v_call: TRBV20-1; j_call: TRBJ2-7; cdr3_aa: CSARARAEQYF; cdr3_nt: TGCAGTGCTAGAGCCAGGGCCGAGCAGTACTTC
clone_size: NA; d_call: NA; v_call: TRBV7-2; j_call: TRBJ2-1; cdr3_aa: CASSSTPAGANEQFF; cdr3_nt: TGTGCCAGCAGCTCGACCCCGGCAGGGGCCAATGAGCAGTTCTTC
clone_size: NA; d_call: TRBD1; v_call: TRBV12-3/TRBV12-4; j_call: TRBJ2-4; cdr3_aa: CASRAQGAKNIQYF; cdr3_nt: TGTGCCAGCAGAGCACAGGGGGCAAAAAACATTCAGTACTTC
clone_size: once; d_call: TRBD1; v_call: TRBV4-1; j_call: TRBJ2-7; cdr3_aa: CASSHGSDRATYEQYF; cdr3_nt: TGCGCCAGCAGTCATGGCTCGGACAGGGCAACCTACGAGCAGTACTTC
clone_size: NA; d_call: NA; v_call: TRBV5-1; j_call: TRBJ1-6; cdr3_aa: CASLPNSPLHF; cdr3_nt: TGCGCCAGCTTACCTAATTCACCCCTCCACTTT
clone_size: once; d_call: TRBD1; v_call: TRBV10-3; j_call: TRBJ2-1; cdr3_aa: CAISEQLTTGGYDNEQFF; cdr3_nt: TGTGCCATCAGTGAGCAGCTAACAACAGGGGGCTATGACAATGAGCAGTTCTTC
clone_size: NA; d_call: NA; v_call: TRBV10-2; j_call: TRBJ1-2; cdr3_aa: CASSETDGSNYGYTF; cdr3_nt: TGCGCCAGCAGTGAGACGGACGGGTCAAACTATGGCTACACCTTC
clone_size: NA; d_call: NA; v_call: TRBV7-2; j_call: TRBJ2-3; cdr3_aa: CASSLESGDTQYF; cdr3_nt: TGTGCCAGCAGCTTAGAATCGGGAGATACGCAGTATTTT
clone_size: NA; d_call: NA; v_call: TRBV7-9; j_call: TRBJ1-6; cdr3_aa: CASSLEPPNSPLHF; cdr3_nt: TGTGCCAGCAGCTTAGAACCGCCGAATTCACCCCTCCACTTT
clone_size: few; d_call: NA; v_call: TRBV7-2; j_call: TRBJ2-7; cdr3_aa: CASSLRRTRGASYNEQYF; cdr3_nt: TGTGCCAGCAGCTTGCGCAGAACAAGGGGAGCCTCCTACAATGAGCAGTACTTC
clone_size: NA; d_call: NA; v_call: TRBV7-2; j_call: TRBJ2-7; cdr3_aa: CASSSPTRGDEQYF; cdr3_nt: TGTGCCAGCAGCTCCCCGACTAGGGGCGACGAGCAGTACTTC
clone_size: once; d_call: NA; v_call: TRBV5-1; j_call: TRBJ2-2; cdr3_aa: CASSLSWTGELFF; cdr3_nt: TGCGCCAGCAGCTTGAGCTGGACCGGGGAGCTGTTTTTT
clone_size: NA; d_call: NA; v_call: TRBV28; j_call: TRBJ2-2; cdr3_aa: CASNQPPPSHTGELFF; cdr3_nt: TGTGCCAGCAACCAACCCCCCCCTTCACACACCGGGGAGCTGTTTTTT
clone_size: few; d_call: NA; v_call: TRBV25-1; j_call: TRBJ2-1; cdr3_aa: CASSELPDTNEQFF; cdr3_nt: TGTGCCAGCAGTGAACTACCAGACACGAATGAGCAGTTCTTC
clone_size: NA; d_call: TRBD2; v_call: TRBV10-3; j_call: TRBJ2-3; cdr3_aa: CAISETGTSGGAADTQYF; cdr3_nt: TGTGCCATCAGTGAGACAGGGACTAGCGGGGGGGCCGCAGATACGCAGTATTTT
clone_size: NA; d_call: NA; v_call: TRBV6-1; j_call: TRBJ1-1; cdr3_aa: CASKGTGNTEAFF; cdr3_nt: TGTGCCAGCAAGGGTACAGGCAACACTGAAGCTTTCTTT
clone_size: NA; d_call: TRBD1; v_call: TRBV7-2; j_call: TRBJ1-6; cdr3_aa: CASSLGDRDNSPLHF; cdr3_nt: TGTGCCAGCAGCTTAGGGGACAGAGATAATTCACCCCTCCACTTT
clone_size: NA; d_call: TRBD1; v_call: TRBV13; j_call: TRBJ2-1; cdr3_aa: CASSSKGTANNEQFF; cdr3_nt: TGTGCCAGCAGCTCCAAAGGGACAGCAAACAATGAGCAGTTCTTC
clone_size: NA; d_call: NA; v_call: TRBV7-9; j_call: TRBJ1-6; cdr3_aa: CASSYLQSYNSPLHF; cdr3_nt: TGTGCCAGCAGCTATCTACAGTCTTATAATTCACCCCTCCACTTT
clone_size: NA; d_call: NA; v_call: TRBV20-1; j_call: TRBJ2-7; cdr3_aa: CSARDLQDVYEQYF; cdr3_nt: TGCAGTGCTAGAGATCTTCAGGACGTTTACGAGCAGTACTTC
clone_size: NA; d_call: TRBD2; v_call: TRBV28; j_call: TRBJ2-1; cdr3_aa: CASSPGGRADEQFF; cdr3_nt: TGTGCCAGCAGTCCCGGCGGGAGGGCCGATGAGCAGTTCTTC
clone_size: few; d_call: NA; v_call: TRBV3-1; j_call: TRBJ2-7; cdr3_aa: CASSQDPPLLSYEQYF; cdr3_nt: TGTGCCAGCAGCCAAGATCCGCCCCTTCTGTCCTACGAGCAGTACTTC